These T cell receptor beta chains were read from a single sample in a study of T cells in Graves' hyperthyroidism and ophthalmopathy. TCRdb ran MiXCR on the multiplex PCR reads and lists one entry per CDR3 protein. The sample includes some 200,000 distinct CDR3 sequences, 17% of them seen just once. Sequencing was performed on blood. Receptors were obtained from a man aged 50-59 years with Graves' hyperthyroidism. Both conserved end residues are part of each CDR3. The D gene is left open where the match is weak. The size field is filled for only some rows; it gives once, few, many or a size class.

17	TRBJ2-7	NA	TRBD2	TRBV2	TGTGCCAGCAGGACGGATTCGACTAGCCCTATCTCCTACGAGCAGTACTTC	CASRTDSTSPISYEQYF
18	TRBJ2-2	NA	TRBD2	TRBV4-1	TGCGCCAGCAGCCAAGAACTAGCGGGAGCCTCGAACACCGGGGAGCTGTTTTTT	CASSQELAGASNTGELFF
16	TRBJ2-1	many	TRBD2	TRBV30	TGTGCCTGGAGCCCCAGGACTAGCGGGAGGAGGGTTGAGCAGTTCTTC	CAWSPRTSGRRVEQFF
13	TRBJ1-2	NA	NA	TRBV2	TGTGCCAGCGGCCGGGACAAAAACTATGGCTACACCTTC	CASGRDKNYGYTF
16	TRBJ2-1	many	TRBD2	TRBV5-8	TGTGCCAGCAGCTCCGATTTAGCGGGACTGGGCAATGAGCAGTTCTTC	CASSSDLAGLGNEQFF
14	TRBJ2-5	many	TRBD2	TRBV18	TGTGCCAGCTCACCCGGCGGGAGCAGAGAGACCCAGTACTTC	CASSPGGSRETQYF
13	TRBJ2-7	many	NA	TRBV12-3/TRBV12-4	TGTGCCAGCAGTTTGCAGGCAGCCTACGAGCAGTACTTC	CASSLQAAYEQYF
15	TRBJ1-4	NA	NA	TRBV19	TGTGCCAGTAGTACTGACCGGGGCCGGCTTGAAAAACTGTTTTTT	CASSTDRGRLEKLFF
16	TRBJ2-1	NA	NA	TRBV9	TGTGCCAGCAGCGTAGGGGTTTGGGGGACTTACAATGAGCAGTTCTTC	CASSVGVWGTYNEQFF
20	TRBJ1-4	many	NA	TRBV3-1	TGTGCCAGCAGTCTTGAAAATTTGGACCGCTCAGGTGCAACTAATGAAAAACTGTTTTTT	CASSLENLDRSGATNEKLFF
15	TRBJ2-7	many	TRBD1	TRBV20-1	TGCAGTGCTAGAGATAGCACAGGGGTTGCCTACGAGCAGTACTTC	CSARDSTGVAYEQYF
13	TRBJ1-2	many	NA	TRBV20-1	TGCAGTGCTAGAGCGACGGAGAACTATGGCTACACCTTC	CSARATENYGYTF
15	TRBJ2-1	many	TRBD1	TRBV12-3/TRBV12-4	TGTGCCAGCAGTCGGGGGACAGGCCTATACAATGAGCAGTTCTTC	CASSRGTGLYNEQFF
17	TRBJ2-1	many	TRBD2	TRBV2	TGTGCCAGCAGTGTTTGGGTTTTACGGCGGGAGGGAAACGAGCAGTTCTTC	CASSVWVLRREGNEQFF
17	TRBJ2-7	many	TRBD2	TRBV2	TGTGCCAGCAGTGTGTTCAGGTTTAGCGGGAGTAGCTACGAGCAGTACTTC	CASSVFRFSGSSYEQYF
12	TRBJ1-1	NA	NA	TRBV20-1	TGCAGTGCTAGAGTGGGGTCCACTGAAGCTTTCTTT	CSARVGSTEAFF
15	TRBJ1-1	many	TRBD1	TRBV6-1	TGTGCCAGCAGTTCCAAGGGGCAGGGGGGATCCGAAGCTTTCTTT	CASSSKGQGGSEAFF
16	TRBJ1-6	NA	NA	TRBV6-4	TGTGCCAGCAGTGGAACCGCTGGTTATACGAATTCACCCCTCCACTTT	CASSGTAGYTNSPLHF
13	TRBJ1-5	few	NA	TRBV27	TGTGCCACCTCCCCAGGGCTTAGGCAGCCCCAGCATTTT	CATSPGLRQPQHF
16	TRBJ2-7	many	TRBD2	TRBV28	TGTGCCAGCGAAGGGGCGGGGGGAAACCCCTCCTACGAGCAGTACTTC	CASEGAGGNPSYEQYF
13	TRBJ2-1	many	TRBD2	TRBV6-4	TGTGCCAGCAGTCGGACTAGCTACAATGAGCAGTTCTTC	CASSRTSYNEQFF
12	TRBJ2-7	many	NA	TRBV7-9	TGTGCCAGCAGCTTTGTAGGATCCGAGCAGTACTTC	CASSFVGSEQYF
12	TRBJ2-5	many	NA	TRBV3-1	TGTGCCAGCAGAAGACCGACCGGGACTTTGTACTTC	CASRRPTGTLYF
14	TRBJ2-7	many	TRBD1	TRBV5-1	TGCGCCAGCAGCCAGGGGGCTAAGGCCTACGAGCAGTACTTC	CASSQGAKAYEQYF
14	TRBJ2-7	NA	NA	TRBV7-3	TGTGCCAGCAGCCCCCACGCGGGTCACGGCGAGCAGTACTTC	CASSPHAGHGEQYF
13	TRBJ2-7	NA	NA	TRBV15	TGTGCCACCAAAACCTCGGGGAGCAACGAGCAGTACTTC	CATKTSGSNEQYF
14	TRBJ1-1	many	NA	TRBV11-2	TGTGCCAGCAGCTTAGTTTCAGGGTTTACTGAAGCTTTCTTT	CASSLVSGFTEAFF
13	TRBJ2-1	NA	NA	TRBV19	TGTGCCAGTAGTATAGGGGGTAACAATGAGCAGTTCTTC	CASSIGGNNEQFF
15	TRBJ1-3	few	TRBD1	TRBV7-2	TGTGCCAGCAGGCGGGGGGACAGGACTGGAAACACCATATATTTT	CASRRGDRTGNTIYF
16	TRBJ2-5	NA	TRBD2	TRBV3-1	TGTGCCAGCAGCCCTTGGACTAGCGGGGACCCAGAGACCCAGTACTTC	CASSPWTSGDPETQYF
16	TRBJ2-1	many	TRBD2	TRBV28	TGTGCCAGCAGCCCTGGGGCGGGAGGGTCCCACAATGAGCAGTTCTTC	CASSPGAGGSHNEQFF
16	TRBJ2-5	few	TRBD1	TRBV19	TGTGCCAGTAGTATTACGACAGGGGTATTTGCTGAGACCCAGTACTTC	CASSITTGVFAETQYF
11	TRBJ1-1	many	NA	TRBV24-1	TGTGCCACCACCTCCGGGACTGAAGCTTTCTTT	CATTSGTEAFF